This TCR beta chain was recorded in a study of blood T cell repertoires in COVID-19. Whole-study context: The origin of the acute and convalescent COVID-19 samples was the United States, Italy and Spain. The cDNA or gDNA used as material had been derived from T cells, B-cell-depleted T cells, or PBMCs.

In the original processing: Cell counts per sample came from amplifying reference gene primers. TCRdb's table, derived via immunoSEQ multiplex PCR, lists solely in-frame clones and lacks some. The V and J calls and clone size come from that table; D and trimming were worked out from the DNA. The sample holds about 240,000 clones, 80% to 85% seen once. This clonotype was sampled from a woman in her fifties or sixties with active or convalescent COVID-19. The specimen sequenced was peripheral blood.

CDR3 amino acids: CASSRGDSPSYEQYF. CDR3 DNA: TGTGCCAGCAGCCGCGGGGACAGCCCCTCCTACGAGCAGTACTTC. This chain uses TRBV2 with TRBJ2-7, with a possible D match to TRBD1 (7 bases). Germline CDR1 and CDR2: SNHLY and FYNNEI. The V end was cut by 6 bases, the J end by 0 bases, with 15 bases between. The CDR3 spans 15 residues.